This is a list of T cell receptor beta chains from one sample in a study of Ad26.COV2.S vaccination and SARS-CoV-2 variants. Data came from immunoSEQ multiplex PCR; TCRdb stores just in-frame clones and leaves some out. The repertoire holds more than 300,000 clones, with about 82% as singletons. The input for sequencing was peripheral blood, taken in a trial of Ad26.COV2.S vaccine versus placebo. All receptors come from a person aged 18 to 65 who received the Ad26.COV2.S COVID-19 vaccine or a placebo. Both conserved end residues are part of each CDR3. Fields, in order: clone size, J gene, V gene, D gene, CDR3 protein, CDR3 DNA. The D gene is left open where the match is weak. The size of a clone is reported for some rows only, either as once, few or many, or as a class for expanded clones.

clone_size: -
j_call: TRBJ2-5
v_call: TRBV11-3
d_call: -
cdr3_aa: CASSFAKTETQYF
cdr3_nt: TGTGCCAGCAGCTTCGCGAAAACCGAGACCCAGTACTTC

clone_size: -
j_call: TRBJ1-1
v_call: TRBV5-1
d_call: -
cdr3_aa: CASSLIGNTEAFF
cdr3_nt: TGCGCCAGCAGCTTGATTGGGAACACTGAAGCTTTCTTT

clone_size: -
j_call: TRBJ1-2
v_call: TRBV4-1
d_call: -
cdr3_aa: CASSHYNYGYTF
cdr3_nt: TGCGCCAGCAGCCACTATAACTATGGCTACACCTTC

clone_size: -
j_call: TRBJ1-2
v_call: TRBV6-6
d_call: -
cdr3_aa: CASSTPAGARYGYTF
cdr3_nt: TGTGCCAGCAGTACGCCAGCAGGGGCGAGATATGGCTACACCTTC

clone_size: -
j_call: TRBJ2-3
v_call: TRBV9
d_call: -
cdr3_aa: CASSARGHSTDTQYF
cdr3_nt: TGTGCCAGCAGTGCTCGGGGGCACAGCACAGATACGCAGTATTTT

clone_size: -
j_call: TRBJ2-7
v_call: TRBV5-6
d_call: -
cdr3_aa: CASSLGLEDYEQYF
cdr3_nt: TGTGCCAGCAGCTTGGGACTAGAAGACTACGAGCAGTACTTC

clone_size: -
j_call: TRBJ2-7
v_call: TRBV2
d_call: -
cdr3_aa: CASTEWGYEQYF
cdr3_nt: TGTGCCAGCACCGAGTGGGGCTACGAGCAGTACTTC

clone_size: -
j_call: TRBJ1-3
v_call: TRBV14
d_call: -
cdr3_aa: CASSQSPAYSGNTIYF
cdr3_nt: TGTGCCAGCAGCCAAAGTCCGGCGTACTCTGGAAACACCATATATTTT

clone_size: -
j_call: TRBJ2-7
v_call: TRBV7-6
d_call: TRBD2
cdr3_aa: CASSLDTGGVYEQYF
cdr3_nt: TGTGCCAGCAGCTTAGATACCGGGGGGGTTTACGAGCAGTACTTC

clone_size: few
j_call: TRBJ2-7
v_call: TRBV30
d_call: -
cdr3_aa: CAWSEGGYEQYF
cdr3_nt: TGTGCCTGGAGTGAAGGGGGCTACGAGCAGTACTTC

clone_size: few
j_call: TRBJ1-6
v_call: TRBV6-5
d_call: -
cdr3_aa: CASSTFGSPLHF
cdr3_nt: TGTGCCAGCAGCACTTTTGGTTCACCCCTCCACTTT

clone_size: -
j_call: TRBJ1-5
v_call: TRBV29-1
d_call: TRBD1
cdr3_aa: CSARTGGLGPQHF
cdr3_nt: TGCAGCGCCCGGACAGGGGGACTAGGGCCCCAGCATTTT

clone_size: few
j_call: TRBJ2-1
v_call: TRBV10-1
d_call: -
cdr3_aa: CATVDNEQFF
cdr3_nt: TGCGCCACCGTGGACAATGAGCAGTTCTTC

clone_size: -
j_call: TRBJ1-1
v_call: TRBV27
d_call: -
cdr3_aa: CASSFGGEAFF
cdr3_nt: TGTGCCAGCAGTTTCGGGGGCGAAGCTTTCTTT

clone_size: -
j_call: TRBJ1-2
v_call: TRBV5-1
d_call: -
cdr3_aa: CASSVGQNYGYTF
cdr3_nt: TGCGCCAGCAGCGTGGGCCAAAACTATGGCTACACCTTC

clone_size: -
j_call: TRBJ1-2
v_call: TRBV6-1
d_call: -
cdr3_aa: CASSEVLGSGYGYTF
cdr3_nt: TGTGCCAGCAGTGAAGTCCTAGGCTCCGGCTATGGCTACACCTTC

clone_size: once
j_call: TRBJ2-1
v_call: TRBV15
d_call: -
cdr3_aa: CATSRIVDAAVANEQFF
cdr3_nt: TGTGCCACCAGCAGGATCGTCGATGCCGCTGTGGCCAATGAGCAGTTCTTC

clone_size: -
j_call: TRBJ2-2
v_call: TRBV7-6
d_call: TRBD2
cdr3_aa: CASSAGLAGGPNTGELFF
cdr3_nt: TGTGCCAGCAGCGCAGGACTAGCGGGGGGACCGAACACCGGGGAGCTGTTTTTT

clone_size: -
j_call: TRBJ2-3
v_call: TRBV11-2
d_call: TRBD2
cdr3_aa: CASSRIGTSGGATDTQYF
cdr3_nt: TGTGCCAGCAGCCGAATCGGGACTAGCGGGGGGGCCACAGATACGCAGTATTTT

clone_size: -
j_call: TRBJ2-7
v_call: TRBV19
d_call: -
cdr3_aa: CASSIRVAHEQYF
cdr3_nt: TGTGCCAGTAGTATCAGGGTAGCCCACGAGCAGTACTTC

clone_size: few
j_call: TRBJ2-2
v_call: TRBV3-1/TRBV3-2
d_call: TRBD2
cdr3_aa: CASSQGGGVAGELFF
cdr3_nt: TGTGCCAGCAGCCAGGGCGGGGGAGTAGCCGGGGAGCTGTTTTTT

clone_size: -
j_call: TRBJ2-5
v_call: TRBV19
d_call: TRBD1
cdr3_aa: CASSLLGTAQETQYF
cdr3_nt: TGTGCCAGTAGTCTCCTCGGGACAGCCCAAGAGACCCAGTACTTC

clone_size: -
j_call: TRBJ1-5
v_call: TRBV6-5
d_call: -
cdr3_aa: CASRPNSNQPQHF
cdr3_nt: TGTGCCAGCAGACCGAATAGCAATCAGCCCCAGCATTTT

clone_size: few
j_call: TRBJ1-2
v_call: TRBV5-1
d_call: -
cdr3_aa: CASSFSGQKNYGYTF
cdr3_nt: TGCGCCAGCAGCTTTAGTGGACAAAAAAACTATGGCTACACCTTC

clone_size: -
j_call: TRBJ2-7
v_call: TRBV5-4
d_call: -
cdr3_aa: CASSFKRAGSYEQYF
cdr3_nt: TGTGCCAGCAGCTTTAAGCGGGCCGGCTCCTACGAGCAGTACTTC

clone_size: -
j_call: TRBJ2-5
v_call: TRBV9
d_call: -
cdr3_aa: CASSRDLQETQYF
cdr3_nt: TGTGCCAGCTCAAGGGACTTACAGGAGACCCAGTACTTC

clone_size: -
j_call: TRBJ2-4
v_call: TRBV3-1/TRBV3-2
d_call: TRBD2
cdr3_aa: CASSPLLASAKNIQYF
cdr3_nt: TGTGCCAGCAGTCCGTTACTAGCGTCGGCCAAAAACATTCAGTACTTC

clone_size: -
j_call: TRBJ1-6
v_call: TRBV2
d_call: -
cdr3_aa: CASKSSLDNSPLHF
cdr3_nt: TGTGCCAGCAAGTCTTCACTAGATAATTCACCCCTCCACTTT

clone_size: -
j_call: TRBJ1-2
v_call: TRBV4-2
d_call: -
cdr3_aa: CASSQGDVAIYGYTF
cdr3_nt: TGTGCCAGCAGCCAAGGAGATGTGGCTATCTATGGCTACACCTTC

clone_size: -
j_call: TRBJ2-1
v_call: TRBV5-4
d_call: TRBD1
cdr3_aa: CASSLRDRGVSSYNEQFF
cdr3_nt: TGTGCCAGCAGCTTGAGAGACAGGGGGGTTAGCTCCTACAATGAGCAGTTCTTC

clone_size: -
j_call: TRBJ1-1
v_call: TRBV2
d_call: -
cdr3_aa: CASSPTRDWGAFF
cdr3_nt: TGTGCCAGCAGTCCCACCAGGGATTGGGGAGCTTTCTTT

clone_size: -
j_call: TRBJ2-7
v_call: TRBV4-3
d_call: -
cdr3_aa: CASSQEVRAAYEQYF
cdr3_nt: TGCGCCAGCAGCCAAGAAGTCAGGGCGGCCTACGAGCAGTACTTC

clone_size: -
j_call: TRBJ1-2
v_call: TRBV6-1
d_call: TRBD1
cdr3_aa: CASSERARQGYGYTF
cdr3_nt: TGTGCCAGCAGTGAACGGGCTAGACAGGGATATGGCTACACCTTC

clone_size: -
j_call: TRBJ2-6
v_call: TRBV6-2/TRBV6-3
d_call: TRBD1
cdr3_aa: CASSYSETGISGANVLTF
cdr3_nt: TGTGCCAGCAGTTACTCGGAGACAGGGATCTCTGGGGCCAACGTCCTGACTTTC

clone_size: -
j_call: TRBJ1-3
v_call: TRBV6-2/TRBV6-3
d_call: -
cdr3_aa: CASSPWTALSGNTIYF
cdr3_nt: TGTGCCAGCAGTCCATGGACAGCCCTCTCTGGAAACACCATATATTTT

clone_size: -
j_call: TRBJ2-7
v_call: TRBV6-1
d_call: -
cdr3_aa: CASSEAQGGEQYF
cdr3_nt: TGTGCCAGCAGTGAAGCGCAAGGGGGGGAGCAGTACTTC

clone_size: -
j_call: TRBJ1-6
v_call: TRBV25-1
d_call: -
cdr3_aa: CASSRQNSPLHF
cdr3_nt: TGTGCCAGCAGCCGGCAGAATTCACCCCTCCACTTT

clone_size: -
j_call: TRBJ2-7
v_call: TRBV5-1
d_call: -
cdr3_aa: CASSLVGSSYEQYF
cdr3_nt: TGCGCCAGCAGCTTGGTAGGGTCCTCCTACGAGCAGTACTTC

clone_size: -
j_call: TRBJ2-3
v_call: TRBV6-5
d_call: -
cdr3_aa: CASTWVITDTQYF
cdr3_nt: TGTGCCAGCACCTGGGTTATAACGGATACGCAGTATTTT

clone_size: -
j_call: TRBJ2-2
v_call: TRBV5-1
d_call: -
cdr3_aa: CASSQDHNTGELFF
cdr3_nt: TGCGCCAGCAGCCAGGACCACAACACCGGGGAGCTGTTTTTT

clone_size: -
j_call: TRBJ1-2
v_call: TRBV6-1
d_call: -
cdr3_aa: CASSDAGPGAHGYTF
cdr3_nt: TGTGCCAGCAGTGACGCCGGCCCAGGGGCGCATGGCTACACCTTC

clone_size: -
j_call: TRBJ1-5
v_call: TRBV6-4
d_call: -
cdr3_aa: CASSVGEGQPQHF
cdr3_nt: TGTGCCAGCAGTGTAGGGGAAGGCCAGCCCCAGCATTTT

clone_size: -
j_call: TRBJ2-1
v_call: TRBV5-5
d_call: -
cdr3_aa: CASSFGITSDNEQFF
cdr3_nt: TGTGCCAGCAGCTTCGGCATTACTTCAGACAATGAGCAGTTCTTC

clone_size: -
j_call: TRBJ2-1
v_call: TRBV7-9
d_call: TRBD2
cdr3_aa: CASSMTSRSYNEQFF
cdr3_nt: TGTGCCAGCAGCATGACTAGCCGCTCCTACAATGAGCAGTTCTTC

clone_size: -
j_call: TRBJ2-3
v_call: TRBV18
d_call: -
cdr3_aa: CASSGAYTDTQYF
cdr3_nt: TGTGCCAGCTCAGGGGCCTACACAGATACGCAGTATTTT

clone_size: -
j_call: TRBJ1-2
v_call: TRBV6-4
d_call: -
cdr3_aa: CASSVGGFGTAYGYTF
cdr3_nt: TGTGCCAGCAGCGTAGGGGGTTTCGGTACGGCCTATGGCTACACCTTC

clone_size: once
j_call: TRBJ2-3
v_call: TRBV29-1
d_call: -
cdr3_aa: CSVEYFTDTQYF
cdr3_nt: TGCAGCGTTGAGTACTTTACAGATACGCAGTATTTT

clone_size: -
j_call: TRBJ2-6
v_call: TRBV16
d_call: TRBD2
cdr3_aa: CASSQYLRGAGANVLTF
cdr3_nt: TGTGCCAGCAGCCAATACTTACGGGGGGCTGGGGCCAACGTCCTGACTTTC

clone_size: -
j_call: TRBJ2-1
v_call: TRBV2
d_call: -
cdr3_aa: CASSVAPLFF
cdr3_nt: TGTGCCAGCAGTGTAGCGCCCCTGTTCTTC

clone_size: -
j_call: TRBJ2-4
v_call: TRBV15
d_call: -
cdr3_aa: CATSSLGLAKNIQYF
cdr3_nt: TGTGCCACCAGCTCCCTCGGACTAGCCAAAAACATTCAGTACTTC

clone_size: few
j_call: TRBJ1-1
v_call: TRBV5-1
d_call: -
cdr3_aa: CASSLDSGATEAFF
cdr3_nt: TGCGCCAGCAGCTTGGACAGCGGGGCCACTGAAGCTTTCTTT

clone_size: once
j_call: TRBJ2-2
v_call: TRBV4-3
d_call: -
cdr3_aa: CASSQDQGGYTGELFF
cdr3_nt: TGCGCCAGCAGCCAAGATCAAGGCGGCTACACCGGGGAGCTGTTTTTT

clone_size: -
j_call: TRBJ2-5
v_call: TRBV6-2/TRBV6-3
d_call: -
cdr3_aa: CASSYSTGRGEETQYF
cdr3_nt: TGTGCCAGCAGTTACTCGACAGGGCGGGGGGAAGAGACCCAGTACTTC

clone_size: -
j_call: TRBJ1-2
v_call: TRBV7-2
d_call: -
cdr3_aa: CASSLESGGASVYGYTF
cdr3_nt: TGTGCCAGCAGCTTAGAATCGGGGGGGGCTTCGGTCTATGGCTACACCTTC